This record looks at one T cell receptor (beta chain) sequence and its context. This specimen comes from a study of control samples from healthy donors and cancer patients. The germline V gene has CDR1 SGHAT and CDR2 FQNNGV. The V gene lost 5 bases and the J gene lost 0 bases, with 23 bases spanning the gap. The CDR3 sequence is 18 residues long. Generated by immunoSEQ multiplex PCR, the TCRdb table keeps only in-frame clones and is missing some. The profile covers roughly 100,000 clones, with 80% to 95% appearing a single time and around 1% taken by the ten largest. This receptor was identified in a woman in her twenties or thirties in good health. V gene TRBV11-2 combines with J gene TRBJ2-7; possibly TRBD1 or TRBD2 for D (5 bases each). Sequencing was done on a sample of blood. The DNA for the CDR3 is TGTGCCAGCAGCCAACCCCTAGTTGAGGGGAGAAGCTCCTACGAGCAGTACTTC. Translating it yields CASSQPLVEGRSSYEQYF.